This T cell receptor beta chain was sequenced in a study of T cells in Graves' hyperthyroidism and ophthalmopathy. General study results and limits: Stable hyperthyroidism was told apart from ophthalmopathy by a model built on 13 V-J features.

The CDR3 spans 13 residues. Trimming removed 6 bases at V and 3 bases at J, with 10 bases between. With duration under 3 months, ophthalmopathy was active: Clinical Activity Score at least 3, NOSPECS at least 4. Diagnostic decisions used clinical symptoms, serum thyroxine and TRAb, thyroid ultrasound and orbital computed tomography. The source of the PBMCs was roughly 10 ml of fresh peripheral blood. Remarks on this clonotype: Its antigen is not known.

The investigators amplified TCR beta CDR3 regions from RNA transcripts. Using the HTBI primer set, a first-round RT-PCR was run on the TCR CDR3. TCRdb re-called the multiplex PCR reads through MiXCR, storing one row per CDR3 protein. The table lists a few hundred thousand distinct CDR3 sequences, around 20% of them singletons. The sample was blood. This chain links TRBV12-3 or TRBV12-4 with TRBJ2-3; D may match TRBD1 or TRBD2 (5 bases each). The TCR sequence derives from a man younger than 35 with Graves' ophthalmopathy. The CDR3 sequence: CASRGESTDTQYF. CDR3 coding DNA: TGTGCCAGCAGGGGGGAGTCGACAGATACGCAGTATTTT.